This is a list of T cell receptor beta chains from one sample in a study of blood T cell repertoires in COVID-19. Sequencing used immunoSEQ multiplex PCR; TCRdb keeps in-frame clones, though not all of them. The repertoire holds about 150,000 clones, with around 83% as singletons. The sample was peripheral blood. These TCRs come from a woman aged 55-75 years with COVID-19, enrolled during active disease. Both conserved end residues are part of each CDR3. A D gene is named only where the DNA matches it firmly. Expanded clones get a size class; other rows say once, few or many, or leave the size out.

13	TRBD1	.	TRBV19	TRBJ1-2	CASSTGQVYGYTF	TGTGCCAGTAGTACCGGACAGGTCTATGGCTACACCTTC
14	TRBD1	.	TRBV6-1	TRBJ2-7	CASSEADRAYEQYF	TGTGCCAGCAGTGAAGCGGACAGGGCCTACGAGCAGTACTTC
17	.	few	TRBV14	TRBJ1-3	CASSQGQYLSSGNTIYF	TGTGCCAGCAGCCAAGGGCAGTACCTTTCCTCTGGAAACACCATATATTTT
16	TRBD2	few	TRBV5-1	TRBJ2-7	CASSFGLAGVGDEQYF	TGCGCCAGCAGCTTTGGGCTAGCGGGAGTTGGCGACGAGCAGTACTTC
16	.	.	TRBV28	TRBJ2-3	CASSLLDGPSTDTQYF	TGTGCCAGCAGCCTACTAGACGGCCCTAGCACAGATACGCAGTATTTT
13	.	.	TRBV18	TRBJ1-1	CASSPQRNTEAFF	TGTGCCAGCTCACCACAGAGAAACACTGAAGCTTTCTTT
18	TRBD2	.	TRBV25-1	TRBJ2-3	CASSEGALAGVSTDTQYF	TGTGCCAGCAGTGAGGGAGCGCTAGCGGGGGTTAGCACAGATACGCAGTATTTT
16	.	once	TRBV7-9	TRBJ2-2	CASTNLQGLNTGELFF	TGTGCCAGCACCAACCTCCAGGGTTTGAACACCGGGGAGCTGTTTTTT
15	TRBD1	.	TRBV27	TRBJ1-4	CASSSRQGNNEKLFF	TGTGCCAGCAGTTCCAGACAGGGGAATAATGAAAAACTGTTTTTT
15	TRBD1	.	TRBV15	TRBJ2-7	CATSRGGTGFNEQYF	TGTGCCACCAGCAGAGGGGGGACAGGGTTCAACGAGCAGTACTTC
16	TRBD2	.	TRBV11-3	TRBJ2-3	CASSSPGLAGEDTQYF	TGTGCCAGCAGCTCTCCTGGACTAGCGGGAGAAGATACGCAGTATTTT
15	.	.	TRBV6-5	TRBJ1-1	CASSPTRHKNTEAFF	TGTGCCAGCAGTCCCACCCGACACAAGAACACTGAAGCTTTCTTT
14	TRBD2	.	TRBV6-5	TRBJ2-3	CASSRSGSPDTQYF	TGTGCCAGCAGTAGAAGCGGGAGCCCAGATACGCAGTATTTT
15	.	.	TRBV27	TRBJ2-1	CASSSSWTNYNEQFF	TGTGCCAGCAGTTCTTCTTGGACAAACTACAATGAGCAGTTCTTC
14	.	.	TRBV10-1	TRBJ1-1	CASRTGGLNTEAFF	TGCGCCAGCAGGACCGGGGGATTGAACACTGAAGCTTTCTTT
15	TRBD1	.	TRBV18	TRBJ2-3	CASSPGQGNADTQYF	TGTGCCAGCTCACCCGGACAGGGGAATGCAGATACGCAGTATTTT
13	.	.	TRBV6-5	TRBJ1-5	CASRFGVQQPQHF	TGTGCCAGCAGGTTCGGGGTCCAGCAGCCCCAGCATTTT
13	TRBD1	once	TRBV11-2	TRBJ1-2	CASSSDRGYGYTF	TGTGCCAGCAGCTCGGACAGGGGGTATGGCTACACCTTC
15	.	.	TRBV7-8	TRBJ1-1	CASSYQGIRRTEAFF	TGTGCCAGCAGCTATCAGGGGATTAGGCGCACTGAAGCTTTCTTT
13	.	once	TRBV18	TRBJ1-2	CASSPDKNYGYTF	TGTGCCAGCTCACCCGACAAGAACTATGGCTACACCTTC
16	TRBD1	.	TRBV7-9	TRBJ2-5	CASSARQGADGETQYF	TGTGCCAGCAGCGCTCGACAGGGGGCAGATGGGGAGACCCAGTACTTC
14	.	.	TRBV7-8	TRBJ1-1	CASSQGGVNTEAFF	TGTGCCAGCAGCCAAGGGGGGGTGAACACTGAAGCTTTCTTT
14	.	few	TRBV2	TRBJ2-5	CASTGGQTRGTQYF	TGTGCCAGCACGGGGGGCCAGACCAGGGGGACCCAGTACTTC
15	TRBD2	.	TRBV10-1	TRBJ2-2	CASSDSGLDSGELFF	TGCGCCAGCAGTGACTCGGGACTAGATTCCGGGGAGCTGTTTTTT
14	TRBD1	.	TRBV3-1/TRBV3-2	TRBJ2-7	CASSQIRQGGEQYF	TGTGCCAGCAGCCAAATAAGACAGGGTGGAGAGCAGTACTTC
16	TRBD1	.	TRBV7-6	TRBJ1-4	CASSPRDRSTNEKLFF	TGTGCCAGCAGCCCCCGGGACAGGTCAACTAATGAAAAACTGTTTTTT
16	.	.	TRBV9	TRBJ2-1	CASSALAQEFYNEQFF	TGTGCCAGCAGCGCCCTAGCGCAGGAATTCTACAATGAGCAGTTCTTC
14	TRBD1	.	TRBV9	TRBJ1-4	CASSVRQGAEKLFF	TGTGCCAGCAGCGTACGGCAGGGGGCTGAAAAACTGTTTTTT
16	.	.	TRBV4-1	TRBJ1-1	CASSQVEAAKNTEAFF	TGCGCCAGCAGCCAAGTTGAGGCGGCCAAGAACACTGAAGCTTTCTTT
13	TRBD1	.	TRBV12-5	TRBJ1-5	CASGRQGFQPQHF	TGTGCTAGTGGTCGACAGGGGTTTCAGCCCCAGCATTTT
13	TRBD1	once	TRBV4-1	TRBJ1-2	CASSWGTVTGYTF	TGCGCCAGCAGTTGGGGGACAGTTACCGGCTACACCTTC
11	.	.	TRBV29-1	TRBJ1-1	CSVYQDNEAFF	TGCAGCGTTTACCAGGACAATGAAGCTTTCTTT
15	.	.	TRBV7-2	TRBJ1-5	CASSLSRGKDQPQHF	TGTGCCAGCAGCTTATCCCGGGGAAAGGATCAGCCCCAGCATTTT
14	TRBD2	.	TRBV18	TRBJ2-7	CASSPPGRVSEQYF	TGTGCCAGCTCACCACCGGGGAGGGTTAGCGAGCAGTACTTC
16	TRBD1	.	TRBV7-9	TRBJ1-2	CASSLAGEQGNYGYTF	TGTGCCAGCAGCTTAGCGGGAGAACAGGGGAACTATGGCTACACCTTC
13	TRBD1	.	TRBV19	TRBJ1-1	CASSATGGGEAFF	TGTGCCAGTAGTGCGACAGGGGGCGGTGAAGCTTTCTTT
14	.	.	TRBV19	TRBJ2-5	CASSMQLSAETQYF	TGTGCCAGTAGTATGCAACTAAGCGCAGAGACCCAGTACTTC
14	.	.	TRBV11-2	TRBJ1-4	CASSAGTFNEKLFF	TGTGCCAGCAGCGCCGGGACATTTAATGAAAAACTGTTTTTT
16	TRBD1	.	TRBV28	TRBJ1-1	CASRHREGGMNTEAFF	TGTGCCAGCAGGCACAGGGAAGGGGGCATGAACACTGAAGCTTTCTTT
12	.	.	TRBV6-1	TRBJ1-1	CASSRESSEAFF	TGTGCCAGCAGTCGTGAGAGTTCTGAAGCTTTCTTT
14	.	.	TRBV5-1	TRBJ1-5	CASSLRGGNQPQHF	TGCGCCAGCAGCTTGCGGGGTGGCAATCAGCCCCAGCATTTT
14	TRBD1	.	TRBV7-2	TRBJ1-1	CASSFGQGNTEAFF	TGTGCCAGCAGCTTTGGACAGGGGAACACTGAAGCTTTCTTT
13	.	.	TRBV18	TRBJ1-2	CASSPPEGYGYTF	TGTGCCAGCTCACCACCGGAGGGTTACGGCTACACCTTC
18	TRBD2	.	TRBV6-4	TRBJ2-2	CASSDRNLAGASTGELFF	TGTGCCAGCAGTGACCGAAATCTAGCGGGAGCTTCCACCGGGGAGCTGTTTTTT
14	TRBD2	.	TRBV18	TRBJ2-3	CASSYREEPLTQYF	TGTGCCAGCTCATACCGGGAGGAACCACTTACGCAGTATTTT
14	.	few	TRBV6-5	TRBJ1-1	CASSYSAINTEAFF	TGTGCCAGCAGTTACTCGGCCATTAACACTGAAGCTTTCTTT
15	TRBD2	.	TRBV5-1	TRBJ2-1	CASSLAGRGHNEQFF	TGCGCCAGCAGCTTGGCCGGGAGGGGCCACAATGAGCAGTTCTTC
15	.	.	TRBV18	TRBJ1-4	CASSRLVTANEKLFF	TGTGCCAGCTCACGACTCGTGACGGCTAATGAAAAACTGTTTTTT
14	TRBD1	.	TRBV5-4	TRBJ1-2	CASSSRQGQGGYTF	TGTGCCAGCAGCAGTAGACAGGGGCAAGGAGGCTACACCTTC
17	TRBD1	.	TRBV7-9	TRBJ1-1	CASSSPGQVNLNTEAFF	TGTGCCAGCAGCTCACCGGGACAGGTAAACCTAAACACTGAAGCTTTCTTT
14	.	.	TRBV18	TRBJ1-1	CASSPPGGGTEAFF	TGTGCCAGCTCACCACCCGGGGGAGGGACTGAAGCTTTCTTT
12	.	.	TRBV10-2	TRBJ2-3	CASSEVTRRGYF	TGCGCCAGCAGTGAGGTGACCCGAAGGGGGTATTTT